The 11 T cell receptor beta chains presented below share a single source sample, sequenced in a study of identical twins. MiXCR, run by TCRdb on the 5' RACE reads, gives a single entry per CDR3 protein. The sample records 450,000 or so distinct CDR3 sequences, 20% to 25% being singletons. Separately, the same data were catalogued under a study of T cells expressing NK-cell markers.

The sequenced sample consisted of CD4+ T cells sorted from blood. These receptors were obtained from a woman in her late teens or twenties in good health.

This clonotype has more than one count but fewer than ten. CDR3 sequence (DNA): TGTGCCAGCAGCCCGAGCTGGGGGAGCTCCTACAATGAGCAGTTCTTC. Translated: CASSPSWGSSYNEQFF. The chain has TRBV11-3 and TRBJ2-1; perhaps D is TRBD1 or TRBD2 (5 bases each). CDR3 size: 16 residues. The germline V gene encodes CDR1 SGHNT and CDR2 YENEEA. Trimming pared 5 bases from V and 0 bases from J, leaving 14 bases between.

The rearrangement joins TRBV10-3 to TRBJ2-1, with 14 bases that match TRBD2. CDR3 length equals 15 residues. The germline CDR1 and CDR2 sequences are ENHRY and SYGVKD. The V segment lost 4 bases and the J segment 9 bases; nucleotides outside the gene matches: 5. The CDR3 coding sequence is TGTGCCATCAGTGCGGGACTAGCGGGAGATAGTGAGCAGTTCTTC. It codes for CAISAGLAGDSEQFF.

This clonotype has a handful of counts. This chain links TRBV5-6 with TRBJ2-1; D is uncertain. V was shortened by 1 base and J by 1 base, with 6 bases between the two germline ends. Germline V gene data show CDR1 as SGHDT and CDR2 as YYEEEE. The CDR3 extends over 14 amino acids. CDR3 sequence reads: CASSLLWSYNEQFF. The CDR3 nucleotides are TGTGCCAGCAGCTTGTTATGGTCCTACAATGAGCAGTTCTTC.

This clonotype came up a few times. V is TRBV11-2 and J is TRBJ1-2, with 8 bases fitting TRBD1. In germline, CDR1 is SGHAT, CDR2 FQNNGV. The CDR3 consists of 13 residues. The V segment lost 3 bases and the J segment 7 bases; nucleotides outside the gene matches: 4. The chain's CDR3 is CASSFNRGTGYTF. The CDR3 bases are TGTGCCAGCAGCTTCAACAGGGGGACTGGCTACACCTTC.

This clonotype was picked up a small number of times. The chain combines TRBV20-1 with TRBJ2-5, with D perhaps being TRBD1 or TRBD2 (6 bases each). The germline V and J ends were trimmed by 6 bases and 5 bases, with 31 bases remaining between them. CDR1 and CDR2 (germline): DFQATT, SNEGSKA (reference sequence). This CDR3 contains 18 residues. In DNA form, the CDR3 reads TGCAGTGCAACTAACAGGGCCCGACGGGGTTATGGGAGGGAGACCCAGTACTTC. Its translation: CSATNRARRGYGRETQYF.

The chain uses TRBV6-1 and TRBJ2-7, with 8 nucleotides matching TRBD2. Germline lookup yields CDR1 MNHNS and CDR2 SASEGT. The CDR3 runs to 15 residues. Trimming at V came to 6 bases and at J to 4 bases, leaving 11 bases not matched to a gene. CDR3 sequence: CASSRTLAGHYEQYF. The CDR3 bases are TGTGCCAGCAGCAGAACCCTAGCGGGCCATTACGAGCAGTACTTC.

This clonotype was detected only a few times. V and J are TRBV6-5 and TRBJ2-3; possibly TRBD2 for D (5 bases). CDR1 MNHEY and CDR2 SVGAGI come from the germline V gene. V lost 2 bases and J 11 bases, leaving 17 bases between the germline ends. The CDR3 extends over 14 amino acids. In nucleotides, the CDR3 is TGTGCCAGCAGTTACAGAGAGTATGTGAGGGTGCAGTATTTT. It encodes CASSYREYVRVQYF.

Here the CDR3 reads CASSVGASGGLDTQYF. The CDR3 coding sequence is TGTGCCAGCAGCGTGGGGGCTAGCGGGGGCCTGGATACGCAGTATTTT. The chain is built from TRBV9 and TRBJ2-3; 10 bases align to TRBD2. The germline CDR1 and CDR2 sequences are SGDLS and YYNGEE. This CDR3 is built from 16 residues. Trimming at V came to 2 bases and at J to 6 bases, leaving 9 bases not matched to a gene.

The chain has TRBV7-9 and TRBJ2-1; 12 nucleotides align to TRBD2. Germline V gene sequence: CDR1 SEHNR, CDR2 FQNEAQ (reference sequence). This CDR3 region has 15 residues. J lost 5 bases, V lost 6 bases, and 5 bases had no gene match. This CDR3 reads CASRTSGSKHNEQFF. The CDR3 bases are TGTGCCAGCAGGACTAGCGGGAGTAAACACAATGAGCAGTTCTTC.

There are a few counts of this clonotype. The CDR3 nucleotides are TGTGCCATCAGCCCCGGAAAGGAGAACACTGAAGCTTTCTTT. Protein sequence: CAISPGKENTEAFF. The chain has TRBV10-3 and TRBJ1-1; D unresolved. CDR3 length: 14 residues. The germline V gene has CDR1 ENHRY and CDR2 SYGVKD. Trimming pared 6 bases from V and 1 base from J, leaving 12 bases between.

This clonotype was seen only a few times. The chain has TRBV5-1 and TRBJ2-2, with 12 bases identical to TRBD2. Germline-derived CDR1 and CDR2 are SGHRS and YFSETQ. The J segment lost 0 bases and the V segment lost 3 bases, leaving 6 bases of the junction unmatched. The CDR3 loop spans 18 amino acids. The CDR3 sequence: CASSSLTSGRANTGELFF. The CDR3 nucleotides read TGCGCCAGCAGCTCCCTGACTAGCGGGAGAGCGAACACCGGGGAGCTGTTTTTT.